This T cell receptor (beta chain) emerged from a study of blood T cell repertoires in COVID-19. Across the study: The samples span acute and convalescent COVID-19 from the United States, Italy and Spain. Sources were T cells, B-cell-depleted T cells, or PBMCs; the material itself was cDNA or gDNA.

Using immunoSEQ multiplex PCR, the repertoire was profiled, and TCRdb retains in-frame clones only, with some absent. The sample contains more than 150,000 clones, over 80% of which appear only once. The V and J ends lost 3 bases and 3 bases, in that order; junction bases with no gene match: 11. Germline V gene data show CDR1 as LGHNA and CDR2 as YSLEER. The CDR3 consists of 16 residues. This clonotype was obtained from a young woman with acute or convalescent COVID-19. Source material: peripheral blood. The chain carries TRBV4-3 and TRBJ2-7; 7 nucleotides match TRBD1. The DNA of the CDR3 is TGCGCCAGCAGCCAGGATACAGGGGTAAGGAGCTACGAGCAGTACTTC. It yields the protein CASSQDTGVRSYEQYF.